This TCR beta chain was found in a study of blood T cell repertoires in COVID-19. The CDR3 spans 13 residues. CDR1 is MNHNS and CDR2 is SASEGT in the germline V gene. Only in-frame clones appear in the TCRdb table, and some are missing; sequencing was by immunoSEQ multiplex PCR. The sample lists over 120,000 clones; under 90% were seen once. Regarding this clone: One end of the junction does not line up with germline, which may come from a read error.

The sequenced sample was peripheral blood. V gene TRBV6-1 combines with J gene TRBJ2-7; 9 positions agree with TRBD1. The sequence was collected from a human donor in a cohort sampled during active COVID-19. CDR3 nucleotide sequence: TGTGCCAGCAGTGAACCGTCCGTGGACAGGGGCCGCTTC. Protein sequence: CASSEPSVDRGRF.